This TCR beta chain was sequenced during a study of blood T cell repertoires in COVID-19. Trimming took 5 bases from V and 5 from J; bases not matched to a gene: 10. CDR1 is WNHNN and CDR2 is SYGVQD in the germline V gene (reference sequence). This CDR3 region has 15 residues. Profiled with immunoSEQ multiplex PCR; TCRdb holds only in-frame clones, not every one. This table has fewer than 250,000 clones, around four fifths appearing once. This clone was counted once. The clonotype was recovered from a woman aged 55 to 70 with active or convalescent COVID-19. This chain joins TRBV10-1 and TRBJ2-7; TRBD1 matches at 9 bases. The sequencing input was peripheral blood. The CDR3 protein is CASSPPSWTGDEQYV. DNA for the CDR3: TGCGCCAGCAGTCCCCCCTCCTGGACAGGGGACGAGCAGTACGTC.